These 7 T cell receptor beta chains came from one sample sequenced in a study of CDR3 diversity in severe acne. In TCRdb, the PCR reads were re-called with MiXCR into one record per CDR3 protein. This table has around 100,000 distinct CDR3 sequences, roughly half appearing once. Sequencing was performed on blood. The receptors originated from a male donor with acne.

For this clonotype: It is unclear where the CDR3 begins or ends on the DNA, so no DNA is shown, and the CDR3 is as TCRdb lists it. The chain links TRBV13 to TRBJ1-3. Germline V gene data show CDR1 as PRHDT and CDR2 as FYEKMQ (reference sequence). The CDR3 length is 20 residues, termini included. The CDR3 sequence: CASSHGTSEQYFGPGTAIYF.

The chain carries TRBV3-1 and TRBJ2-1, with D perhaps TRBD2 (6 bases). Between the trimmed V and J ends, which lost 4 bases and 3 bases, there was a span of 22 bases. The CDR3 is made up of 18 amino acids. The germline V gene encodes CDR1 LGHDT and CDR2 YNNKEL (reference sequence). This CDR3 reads CASSRYRRASDYYNEQFF. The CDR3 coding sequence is TGTGCCAGCAGCCGTTATCGGCGGGCTAGCGATTACTACAATGAGCAGTTCTTC.

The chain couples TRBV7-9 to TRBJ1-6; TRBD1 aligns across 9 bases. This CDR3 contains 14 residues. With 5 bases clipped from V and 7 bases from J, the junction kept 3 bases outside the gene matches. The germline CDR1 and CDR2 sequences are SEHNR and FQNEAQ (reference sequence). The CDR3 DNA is TGTGCCAGCAGCCAGGGACAGGGCAATTCACCCCTCCACTTT. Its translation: CASSQGQGNSPLHF.

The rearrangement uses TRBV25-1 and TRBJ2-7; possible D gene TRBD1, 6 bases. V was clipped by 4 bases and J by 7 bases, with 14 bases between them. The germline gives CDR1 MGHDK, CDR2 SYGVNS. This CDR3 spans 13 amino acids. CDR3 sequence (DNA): TGTGCCAGCAGTGTTGGGGGCTCGAGGGAGCAGTACTTC. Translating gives CASSVGGSREQYF.

CDR3 DNA sequence: TGCGCCAGCAGCGCGGGGGTGGGGGCGTCCTACGGGCAGTACGTC. As protein: CASSAGVGASYGQYV. The chain links TRBV5-1 to TRBJ2-7; perhaps TRBD2 as D (7 bases). The CDR3 is 15 residues long. Germline CDR1 SGHRS, CDR2 YFSETQ.

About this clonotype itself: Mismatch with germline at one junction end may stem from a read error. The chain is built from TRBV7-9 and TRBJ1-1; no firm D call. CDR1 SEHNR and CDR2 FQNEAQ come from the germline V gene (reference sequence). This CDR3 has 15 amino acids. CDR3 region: CATRAPMTSDTQAFF. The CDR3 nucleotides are TGTGCCACCAGAGCCCCAATGACCAGCGACACTCAAGCTTTCTTT.

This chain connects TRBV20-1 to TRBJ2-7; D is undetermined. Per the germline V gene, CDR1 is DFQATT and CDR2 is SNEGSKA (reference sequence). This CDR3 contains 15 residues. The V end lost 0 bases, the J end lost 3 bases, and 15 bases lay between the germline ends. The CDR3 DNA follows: TGCAGTGCTAGAGATCGGGTGGGCGCAGACTACGAGCAGTACTTC. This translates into CSARDRVGADYEQYF.